The T cell receptor (beta chain) described here comes from a study of tumor-infiltrating lymphocytes in primary liver carcinoma. Study-wide background: Samples yielded about 3.65 to 8 million productive TCRbeta reads, similar across tissue types.

This clonotype showed up just a few times. Its antigen is not known. Findings and limits, study-wide: Significantly larger top-250-clone fractions were found in tumors than in blood (p = 0.039). Tumor region pairs shared more overlap than did tumor-adjacent and tumor-blood pairs.

A primer in the constant region served to generate TCR beta cDNA from around 500 ng of total RNA. What produced the TCR beta libraries was three nested multiplex PCR rounds using slightly modified ARM-PCR. A C-beta reverse primer and TRBV1-TRBV30 forward primers served in each of the first two PCR rounds, at 10 cycles apiece. TCRdb processed the multiplex PCR reads anew with MiXCR; each CDR3 protein has one entry. The sample yields fewer than 400,000 distinct CDR3 sequences, approximately 65% seen once. The study extracted blood RNA from unsorted whole blood and also extracted germline DNA. Treatment-naive at the time, the patients had chronic HBV infection. V lost 5 bases and J lost 0; bases outside the gene matches: 9. Germline V gene sequence: CDR1 MNHEY, CDR2 SVGAGI. The CDR3 sequence is 17 residues long.

The source of this sequence is a man aged 40-49 years with primary liver carcinoma and hepatitis B virus infection. The sequenced sample was peripheral blood. The chain has TRBV6-5 and TRBJ2-3, with 9 nucleotides matching TRBD2. The CDR3 is CASSPGLARVSTDTQYF. CDR3 nucleotide sequence: TGTGCCAGCAGTCCTGGACTAGCGAGAGTTAGCACAGATACGCAGTATTTT.